This T cell receptor (beta chain) originates from a study of blood T cell repertoires in COVID-19. At the level of the study: Sites across the United States, Italy and Spain contributed samples from acute and convalescent COVID-19. The analysed material was cDNA or gDNA that came from T cells, B-cell-depleted T cells, or PBMCs.

Under the authors' procedure: Cell counts per sample came from amplifying reference gene primers. Sequencing used immunoSEQ multiplex PCR; TCRdb keeps in-frame clones, though not all of them. D and trimming were read from the DNA, whereas the V and J calls and clone size are those reported in that table. The sample lists about 110,000 clones, 65% to 80% occurring once. V shed 4 bases, J shed 8 bases, and the junction held 14 bases outside the gene matches. Germline V gene sequence: CDR1 MNHNS, CDR2 SASEGT. This CDR3 is built from 17 residues. Sequencing was carried out using peripheral blood. The rearrangement links TRBV6-1 to TRBJ1-6; 7 bases fit TRBD1. This receptor was obtained from a woman aged 60-75 years with acute or convalescent COVID-19. In nucleotides, the CDR3 is TGTGCCAGCAGTGCCTACGGACAGGACCTTTTGTATTCACCCCTCCACTTT. Amino acids: CASSAYGQDLLYSPLHF.